This TCR beta chain was sequenced for a study of regulatory T cells in long-lasting Graves disease. Relying on iRepertoire HTBI primers and Arm-PCR of CDR3 regions, the team built TCR beta libraries. MiXCR, applied by TCRdb to the multiplex PCR reads, yields one record per CDR3 protein. The sample has a few hundred thousand distinct CDR3 sequences, 23% seen once. Time point specified: persistent/refractory GD, antithyroid drugs over 5 years with positive TRAb. Extracted RNA from PBMCs served as the source of the TCR library. CDR1 and CDR2 (germline): LNHDA, SQIVND (reference sequence). The length of the CDR3 is 21 residues. J gave up 2 bases and V 5 bases, and 15 bases lay outside the gene matches.

The V call is TRBV19, the J call TRBJ2-6; 13 bases map to TRBD2. The sequence came from a female donor with Graves disease. The input for sequencing was peripheral blood mononuclear cells (PBMCs), taken when the disease was refractory, from a patient treated with antithyroid drugs. The CDR3: CASSSKLAGGPTATGANVLTF. CDR3 DNA: TGTGCCAGTAGTTCGAAACTAGCGGGAGGGCCCACGGCTACTGGGGCCAACGTCCTGACTTTC. Using reference TRBV19 and TRBJ2-6 for the parts outside the CDR3, the full variable domain is DGGITQSPKYLFRKEGQNVTLSCEQNLNHDAMYWYRQDPGQGLRLIYYSQIVNDFQKGDIAEGYSVSREKKESFPLTVTSAQKNPTAFYLCASSSKLAGGPTATGANVLTFGAGSRLTVL.